This T cell receptor beta chain is from a study of T-cell reconstitution after alpha-beta-depleted transplantation in children. Whole-study findings and limits: Counts and diversity of T cells one year after transplant came mostly from newly produced T cells. Several hundred expanded graft clones reportedly were the source of alpha-beta T cells about two months after transplant.

Researchers prepared the TCRbeta library using unique molecular identifiers, the study reports. TCRdb reprocessed the PCR reads with MiXCR, giving one entry per CDR3 protein. Of just over 950,000 distinct CDR3 sequences in the sample, around 30% are singletons; the top ten hold over 25%. This CDR3 contains 15 residues. Germline CDR1 and CDR2: SGHKS and YYEKEE (reference sequence). Losses at the gene ends were 3 bases for V and 2 bases for J; bases not matched to a gene: 5. This clonotype turned up a few times. What it recognizes is unknown. This specimen consisted of PBMCs, mostly from graft donor cells, obtained 360 days after TCRalphabeta/CD19-depleted stem cell transplant. The receptor was derived from a boy in the first two years of life who had a stem cell transplant for SCID, so the T cells may come from the graft donor. V usage is TRBV5-5 and J usage is TRBJ1-2; 9 nucleotides line up with TRBD1. This CDR3 is CASSSQGAGNYGYTF. Here the CDR3 DNA reads TGTGCCAGCAGCTCACAGGGGGCGGGAAACTATGGCTACACCTTC.